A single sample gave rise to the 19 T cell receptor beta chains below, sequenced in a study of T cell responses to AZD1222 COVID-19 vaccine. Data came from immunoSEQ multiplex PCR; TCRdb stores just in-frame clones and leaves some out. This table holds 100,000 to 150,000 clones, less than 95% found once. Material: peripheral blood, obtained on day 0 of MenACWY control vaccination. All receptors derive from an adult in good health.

CDR3 amino acids: CASSLGGGRYEQYF. The DNA of the CDR3 is TGTGCCAGCAGCTTGGGGGGGGGCAGGTACGAGCAGTACTTC. The rearrangement uses TRBV5-4 and TRBJ2-7, with D possibly matching TRBD2 (7 bases). The germline V gene encodes CDR1 SGHNT and CDR2 YYREEE (reference sequence). The V and J ends lost 0 bases and 4 bases respectively, with 11 bases between them. The CDR3 has 14 amino acids.

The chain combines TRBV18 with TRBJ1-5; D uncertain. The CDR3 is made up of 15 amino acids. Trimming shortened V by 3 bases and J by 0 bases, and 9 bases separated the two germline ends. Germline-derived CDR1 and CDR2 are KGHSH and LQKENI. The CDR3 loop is CASSPSGPSNQPQHF. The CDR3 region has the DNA TGTGCCAGCTCACCGTCAGGCCCTAGCAATCAGCCCCAGCATTTT.

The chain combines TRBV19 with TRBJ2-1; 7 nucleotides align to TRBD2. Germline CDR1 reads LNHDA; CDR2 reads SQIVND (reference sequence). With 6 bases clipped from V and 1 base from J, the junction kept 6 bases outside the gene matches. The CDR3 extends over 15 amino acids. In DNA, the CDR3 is TGTGCCAGTAGGGACGGGAGGTCTTCCTACAATGAGCAGTTCTTC. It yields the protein CASRDGRSSYNEQFF.

The CDR3 DNA follows: TGTGCCAGCACTGTCCAAGGGACAGGCTATGGCTACACCTTC. Translated: CASTVQGTGYGYTF. J is TRBJ1-2 and V is TRBV28; the match to TRBD1 covers 8 bases. The V and J ends lost 7 bases and 4 bases, in that order; junction bases with no gene match: 8. In germline, CDR1 is MDHEN, CDR2 SYDVKM. The CDR3 sequence is 14 residues long.

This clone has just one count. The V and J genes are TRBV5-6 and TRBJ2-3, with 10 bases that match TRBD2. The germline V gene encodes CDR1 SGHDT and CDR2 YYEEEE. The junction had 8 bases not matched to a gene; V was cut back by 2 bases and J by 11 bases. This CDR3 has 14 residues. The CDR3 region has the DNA TGTGCCAGCAGCTTCGGAAGCGGGGGGGCCGGGCAGTATTTT. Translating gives CASSFGSGGAGQYF.

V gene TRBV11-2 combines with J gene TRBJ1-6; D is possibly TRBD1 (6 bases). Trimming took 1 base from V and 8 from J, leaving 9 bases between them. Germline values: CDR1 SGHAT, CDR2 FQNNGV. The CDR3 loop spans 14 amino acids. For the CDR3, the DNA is TGTGCCAGCAGCTTAGGGACAGTGGATTCACCCCTCCACTTT. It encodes CASSLGTVDSPLHF.

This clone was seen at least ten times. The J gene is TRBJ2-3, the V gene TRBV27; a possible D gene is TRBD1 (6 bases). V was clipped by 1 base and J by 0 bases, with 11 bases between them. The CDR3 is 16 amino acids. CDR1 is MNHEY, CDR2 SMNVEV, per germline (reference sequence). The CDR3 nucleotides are TGTGCCAGCAGTTTATACGGGACAACTAGCACAGATACGCAGTATTTT. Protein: CASSLYGTTSTDTQYF.

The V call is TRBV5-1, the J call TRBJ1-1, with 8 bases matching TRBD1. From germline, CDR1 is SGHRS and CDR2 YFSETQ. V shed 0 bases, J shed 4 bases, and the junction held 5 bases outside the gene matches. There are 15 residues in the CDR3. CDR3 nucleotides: TGCGCCAGCAGCTTGGCCGGGACAGGCTTCACTGAAGCTTTCTTT. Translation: CASSLAGTGFTEAFF.

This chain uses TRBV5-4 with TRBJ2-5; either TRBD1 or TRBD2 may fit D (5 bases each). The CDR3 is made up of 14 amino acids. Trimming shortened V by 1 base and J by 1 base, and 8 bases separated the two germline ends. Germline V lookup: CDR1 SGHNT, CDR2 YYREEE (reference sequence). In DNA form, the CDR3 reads TGTGCCAGCAGCTTGAGAGGGACCCAAGAGACCCAGTACTTC. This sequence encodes CASSLRGTQETQYF. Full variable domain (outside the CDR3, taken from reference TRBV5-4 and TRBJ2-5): ETGVTQSPTHLIKTRGQQVTLRCSSQSGHNTVSWYQQALGQGPQFIFQYYREEENGRGNFPPRFSGLQFPNYSSELNVNALELDDSALYLCASSLRGTQETQYFGPGTRLLVL.

CDR3 loop: CASSVGQDTEAFF. The CDR3 coding sequence is TGTGCCAGCAGCGTGGGACAGGACACTGAAGCTTTCTTT. The V and J genes are TRBV7-2 and TRBJ1-1, with 8 bases that match TRBD1. Germline-derived CDR1 and CDR2 are SGHTA and FQGNSA. The junction had 2 bases not matched to a gene; V was cut back by 5 bases and J by 3 bases. CDR3 length: 13 amino acids.

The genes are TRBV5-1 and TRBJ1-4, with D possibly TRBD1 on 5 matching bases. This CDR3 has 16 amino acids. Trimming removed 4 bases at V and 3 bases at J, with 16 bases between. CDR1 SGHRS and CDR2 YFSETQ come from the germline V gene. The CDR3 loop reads CASSPEPDRANEKLFF. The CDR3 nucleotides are TGCGCCAGCAGCCCGGAACCTGACAGAGCTAATGAAAAACTGTTTTTT. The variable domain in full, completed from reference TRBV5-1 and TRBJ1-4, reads KAGVTQTPRYLIKTRGQQVTLSCSPISGHRSVSWYQQTPGQGLQFLFEYFSETQRNKGNFPGRFSGRQFSNSRSEMNVSTLELGDSALYLCASSPEPDRANEKLFFGSGTQLSVL.

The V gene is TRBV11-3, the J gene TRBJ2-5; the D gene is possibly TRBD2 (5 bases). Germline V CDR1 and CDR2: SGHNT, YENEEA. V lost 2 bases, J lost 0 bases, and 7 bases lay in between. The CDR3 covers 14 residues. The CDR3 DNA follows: TGTGCCAGCAGCTTAACCGGGAACCAAGAGACCCAGTACTTC. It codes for CASSLTGNQETQYF.

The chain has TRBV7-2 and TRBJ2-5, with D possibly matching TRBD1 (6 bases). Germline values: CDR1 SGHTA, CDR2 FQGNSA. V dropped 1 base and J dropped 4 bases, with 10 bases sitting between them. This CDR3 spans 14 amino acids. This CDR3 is CASSLGRGAETQYF. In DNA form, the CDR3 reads TGTGCCAGCAGCTTAGGCAGGGGAGCAGAGACCCAGTACTTC.

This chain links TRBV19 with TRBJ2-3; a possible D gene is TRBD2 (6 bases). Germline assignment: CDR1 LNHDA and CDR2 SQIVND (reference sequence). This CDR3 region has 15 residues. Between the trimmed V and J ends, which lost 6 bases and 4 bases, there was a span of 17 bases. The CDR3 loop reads CASSNAGLPPDTQYF. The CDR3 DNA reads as TGTGCCAGTAGCAATGCGGGACTCCCGCCAGATACGCAGTATTTT. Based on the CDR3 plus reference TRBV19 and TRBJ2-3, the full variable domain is DGGITQSPKYLFRKEGQNVTLSCEQNLNHDAMYWYRQDPGQGLRLIYYSQIVNDFQKGDIAEGYSVSREKKESFPLTVTSAQKNPTAFYLCASSNAGLPPDTQYFGPGTRLTVL.

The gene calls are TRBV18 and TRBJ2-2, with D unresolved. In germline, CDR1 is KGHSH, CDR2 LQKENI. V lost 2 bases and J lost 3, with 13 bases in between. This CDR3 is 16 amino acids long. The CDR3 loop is CASSPNRRQHTGELFF. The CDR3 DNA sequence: TGTGCCAGCTCACCAAACCGTCGGCAGCACACCGGGGAGCTGTTTTTT.

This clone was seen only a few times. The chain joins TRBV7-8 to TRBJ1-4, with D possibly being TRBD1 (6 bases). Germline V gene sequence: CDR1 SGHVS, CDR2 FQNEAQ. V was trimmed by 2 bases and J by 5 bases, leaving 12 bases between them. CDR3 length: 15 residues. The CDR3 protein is CASSLWADRNEKLFF. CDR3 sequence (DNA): TGTGCCAGCAGCTTATGGGCCGACAGGAATGAAAAACTGTTTTTT.

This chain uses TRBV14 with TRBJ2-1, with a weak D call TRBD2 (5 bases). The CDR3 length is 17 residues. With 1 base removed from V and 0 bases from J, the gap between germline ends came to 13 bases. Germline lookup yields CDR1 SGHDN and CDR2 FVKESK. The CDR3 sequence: CASSQAPPRGSYNEQFF. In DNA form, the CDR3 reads TGTGCCAGCAGCCAAGCTCCTCCACGGGGCTCCTACAATGAGCAGTTCTTC.

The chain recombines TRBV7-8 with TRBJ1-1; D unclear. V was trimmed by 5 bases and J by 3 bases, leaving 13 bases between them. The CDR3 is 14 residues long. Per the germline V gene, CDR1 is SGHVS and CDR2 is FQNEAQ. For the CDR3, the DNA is TGTGCCAGCAGCCATAGGGAGAGCGACACTGAAGCTTTCTTT. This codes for CASSHRESDTEAFF.

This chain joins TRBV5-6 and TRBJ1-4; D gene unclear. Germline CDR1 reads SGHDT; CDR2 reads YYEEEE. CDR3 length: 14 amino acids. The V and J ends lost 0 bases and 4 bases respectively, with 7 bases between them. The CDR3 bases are TGTGCCAGCAGCTTGGCTGGGTTTAATGAAAAACTGTTTTTT. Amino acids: CASSLAGFNEKLFF.